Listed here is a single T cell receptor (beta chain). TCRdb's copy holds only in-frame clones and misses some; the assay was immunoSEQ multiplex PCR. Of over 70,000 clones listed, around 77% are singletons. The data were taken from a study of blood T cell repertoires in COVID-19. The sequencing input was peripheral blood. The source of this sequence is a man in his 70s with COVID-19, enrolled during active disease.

CDR3 sequence (DNA): TGCGCCAGCAGTGAGAACGGCGGGGACGCTGAAGCTTTCTTT. Its translation is CASSENGGDAEAFF. The chain is built from TRBV10-1 and TRBJ1-1, with D possibly being TRBD1 (5 bases). V was trimmed by 2 bases and J by 6 bases, leaving 13 bases between them. This CDR3 contains 14 residues. CDR1 is WNHNN, CDR2 SYGVQD, per germline (reference sequence).